These 32 T cell receptor beta chains came from one sample sequenced in a study of T-cell memory formation after mild COVID-19. In TCRdb, the 5' RACE reads were re-called with MiXCR into one record per CDR3 protein. The data hold about 150,000 distinct CDR3 sequences, with approximately 13% observed a single time. The sample taken for sequencing was PBMCs or a T cell subset sorted from them (not recorded which). The receptors come from a man younger than 30 who had mild COVID-19 (a few samples of this study predate the infection). Cell type and time point are not known.

The chain employs TRBV7-2 and TRBJ1-5; D call uncertain. The CDR3 loop spans 12 amino acids. Per germline, CDR1 SGHTA and CDR2 FQGNSA. Trimming cost V 1 base and J 6 bases, with 4 bases left between them. The CDR3 DNA is TGTGCCAGCAGCTTAGGGCGTCAGCCCCAGCATTTT. This gives the protein CASSLGRQPQHF.

This clonotype was picked up a small number of times. The chain combines TRBV28 with TRBJ1-4, with D tentatively TRBD1 (5 bases). This CDR3 comprises 13 residues. The germline CDR1 and CDR2 sequences are MDHEN and SYDVKM. V lost 1 base to trimming and J lost 7 bases, with 7 bases between them. The CDR3 loop reads CASSLLGVEKLFF. In DNA, the CDR3 is TGTGCCAGCAGTTTATTGGGGGTTGAAAAACTGTTTTTT. Combining the CDR3 with reference TRBV28 and TRBJ1-4 gives the whole variable domain DVKVTQSSRYLVKRTGEKVFLECVQDMDHENMFWYRQDPGLGLRLIYFSYDVKMKEKGDIPEGYSVSREKKERFSLILESASTNQTSMYLCASSLLGVEKLFFGSGTQLSVL.

This clonotype has ten or more counts. Here the CDR3 reads CASSPGRGGTEAFF. CDR3 DNA: TGCGCCAGCAGCCCAGGGAGGGGGGGGACTGAAGCTTTCTTT. The chain combines TRBV4-1 with TRBJ1-1, with D tentatively TRBD1 (6 bases). Trimming took off 4 bases at V and 5 bases at J, with 14 bases between the two ends. Germline CDR1 is MGHRA and CDR2 is YSYEKL. This CDR3 is built from 14 residues.

This clonotype occurred a few times. Here the CDR3 DNA reads TGTGCCAGTACCAGGGATACCACTAACTATGGCTACACCTTC. Protein sequence: CASTRDTTNYGYTF. The chain joins TRBV19 to TRBJ1-2, with D possibly matching TRBD1 (5 bases). In germline, CDR1 is LNHDA, CDR2 SQIVND (reference sequence). This CDR3 contains 14 residues. The V gene lost 7 bases and the J gene lost 0 bases, with 12 bases spanning the gap.

This chain connects TRBV7-9 to TRBJ1-1; TRBD1 matches 8 bases. CDR1 and CDR2 (germline): SEHNR, FQNEAQ (reference sequence). The length of the CDR3 is 15 residues. With 5 bases clipped from V and 3 bases from J, the junction kept 8 bases outside the gene matches. In DNA, the CDR3 is TGTGCCAGCAGCACCCGACAGGGGCGAGACACTGAAGCTTTCTTT. Translated, it gives CASSTRQGRDTEAFF.

This clonotype has a handful of counts. V and J are TRBV5-1 and TRBJ2-5, with D unclear. Germline CDR1 is SGHRS and CDR2 is YFSETQ. Trimming pared 1 base from V and 7 bases from J, leaving 14 bases between. The CDR3 has 14 residues. CDR3 amino acids: CASSLSPTSGTQYF. CDR3 DNA sequence: TGCGCCAGCAGCTTGAGTCCGACATCGGGGACCCAGTACTTC.

The chain employs TRBV4-2 and TRBJ2-3; TRBD1 aligns across 7 bases. V shed 1 base, J shed 2 bases, and the junction held 3 bases outside the gene matches. Germline V gene sequence: CDR1 LGHNA, CDR2 YNFKEQ. The length of the CDR3 is 15 residues. The CDR3 sequence: CASSQGQGLTDTQYF. The CDR3 DNA reads TGTGCCAGCAGCCAAGGACAGGGTCTCACAGATACGCAGTATTTT.

This clonotype was picked up a small number of times. V gene TRBV6-5 combines with J gene TRBJ1-3; the match to TRBD1 covers 10 bases. The CDR3 length is 15 residues. V lost 5 bases to trimming and J lost 2 bases; unmatched junction nucleotides: 3. CDR1 and CDR2 from the germline V gene are MNHEY and SVGAGI. The CDR3 DNA sequence: TGTGCCAGCAGTCCAGGACAGGGGGCTGGAAACACCATATATTTT. Its protein product is CASSPGQGAGNTIYF.

The rearrangement links TRBV11-2 to TRBJ1-2; a possible D gene is TRBD1 (6 bases). V was pared by 4 bases and J by 6 bases, with 12 bases between. CDR3 length: 13 amino acids. Germline CDR1 is SGHAT and CDR2 is FQNNGV. CDR3 region: CASSWRGANGYTF. In DNA form, the CDR3 reads TGTGCCAGCAGCTGGCGGGGGGCAAATGGCTACACCTTC.

This sequence joins TRBV5-4 and TRBJ1-1, with 8 positions matching TRBD1. Germline CDR1 reads SGHNT; CDR2 reads YYREEE (reference sequence). Unmatched junction bases numbered 9, after V lost 6 bases and J lost 5 bases. This CDR3 has 14 amino acids. Here the CDR3 reads CASTWDRKGTEAFF. The CDR3 region has the DNA TGTGCCAGCACCTGGGACAGGAAGGGAACTGAAGCTTTCTTT.

This clonotype appeared a few times. The chain has TRBV7-2 and TRBJ2-2, with 8 positions matching TRBD2. Unmatched junction bases numbered 5, after V lost 5 bases and J lost 0 bases. Germline lookup yields CDR1 SGHTA and CDR2 FQGNSA. This CDR3 has 16 amino acids. This CDR3 reads CASSQSLAANTGELFF. The CDR3 coding sequence is TGTGCCAGCAGCCAATCACTAGCGGCGAACACCGGGGAGCTGTTTTTT.

This clonotype was observed once. The chain joins TRBV6-5 to TRBJ2-5; 8 nucleotides match TRBD2. This CDR3 comprises 15 residues. V shed 5 bases and J 3 bases; nucleotides not matched to a gene: 8. Per germline, CDR1 MNHEY and CDR2 SVGAGI. The CDR3 DNA reads as TGTGCCAGCAGTCGCTCCTCGCGGGGGGAAGAGACCCAGTACTTC. It translates to CASSRSSRGEETQYF.

This clonotype was seen only a few times. V and J are TRBV28 and TRBJ2-1; 7 bases align to TRBD2. Per germline, CDR1 MDHEN and CDR2 SYDVKM. The CDR3 has 15 residues. After removal of 5 bases from V and 8 bases from J, the junction contained 12 bases not matched to a gene. CDR3 sequence: CASSPPGVAGDEQFF. The CDR3 DNA sequence: TGTGCCAGCAGTCCCCCCGGGGTAGCGGGCGATGAGCAGTTCTTC.

The chain recombines TRBV5-1 with TRBJ1-1; D is possibly TRBD1 (6 bases). CDR3 length: 14 residues. V lost 3 bases and J lost 4, with 13 bases in between. The germline V gene has CDR1 SGHRS and CDR2 YFSETQ. CDR3 sequence: CASSSTGGGTEAFF. CDR3 nucleotide sequence: TGCGCCAGCAGCTCTACAGGAGGGGGCACTGAAGCTTTCTTT.

This chain uses TRBV12-3 or TRBV12-4 with TRBJ2-5; TRBD1 might be the D (5 bases). The germline V and J ends were trimmed by 6 bases and 3 bases, with 14 bases remaining between them. The CDR3 sequence is 14 residues long. The CDR3 DNA sequence: TGTGCCAGCAGGGGGCCCGAGTGGGAAGAGACCCAGTACTTC. This sequence encodes CASRGPEWEETQYF.

This clonotype has only a few counts. The rearrangement links TRBV3-1 to TRBJ1-2; possibly TRBD1 for D (5 bases). The ends were cut back, 3 bases at V and 4 bases at J, with 12 bases in the middle. Germline values: CDR1 LGHDT, CDR2 YNNKEL (reference sequence). The CDR3 consists of 14 residues. The CDR3 region has the DNA TGTGCCAGCAGCCACACGGGGGGTAGCTATGGCTACACCTTC. It encodes CASSHTGGSYGYTF.

This clonotype was detected a few times. This sequence joins TRBV5-8 and TRBJ1-1; the D gene is possibly TRBD1 (5 bases). Per the germline V gene, CDR1 is SGHTS and CDR2 is YDEGEE. V lost 4 bases and J lost 3, with 16 bases in between. CDR3 length: 15 residues. The DNA for the CDR3 is TGTGCCAGCAGCGCCTCCGGGACTCACCACACTGAAGCTTTCTTT. Its translation is CASSASGTHHTEAFF.

This clonotype was picked up many times. This rearrangement joins TRBV6-5 to TRBJ2-7; the match to TRBD1 covers 7 bases. Germline-derived CDR1 and CDR2 are MNHEY and SVGAGI. V trimming: 6 bases; J trimming: 3 bases; junction bases outside the gene matches: 8. The CDR3 has 14 amino acids. The CDR3 bases are TGTGCCAGCAGCCGACAGGGTCAGGGCTACGAGCAGTACTTC. As protein: CASSRQGQGYEQYF.

This clonotype has only a few counts. The V gene is TRBV20-1, the J gene TRBJ1-1; 9 bases align to TRBD1. V lost 1 base to trimming and J lost 5 bases; unmatched junction nucleotides: 20. The CDR3 length is 19 residues. Germline assignment: CDR1 DFQATT and CDR2 SNEGSKA (reference sequence). CDR3 amino acids: CSARARIGRSTGGWTEAFF. In DNA form, the CDR3 reads TGCAGTGCTAGAGCCCGGATCGGCAGGTCGACAGGGGGGTGGACTGAAGCTTTCTTT.

This clonotype has more than one count but fewer than ten. The genes are TRBV23-1 and TRBJ2-3; D is uncertain. TRBV23-1 is assigned to the ORF class and has an uncertain function. The CDR3 runs 16 residues. Trimming pared 9 bases from V and 2 bases from J, leaving 21 bases between. CDR3 bases: TGCGCCAGTCCCCCCTTACCTGGATTTCACACAGATACGCAGTATTTT. Amino acid sequence: CASPPLPGFHTDTQYF.

This clonotype was found many times. The rearrangement links TRBV15 to TRBJ2-7; D is perhaps TRBD2 (6 bases). Germline V gene data show CDR1 as LNHNV and CDR2 as YYDKDF (reference sequence). The V end lost 1 base, the J end lost 0 bases, and 13 bases lay between the germline ends. This CDR3 comprises 16 residues. The CDR3 bases are TGTGCCACCAGCAGAGCAGGCGGGGCGAGCTCCTACGAGCAGTACGTC. This codes for CATSRAGGASSYEQYV.

This clonotype was detected a few times. This rearrangement joins TRBV5-4 to TRBJ2-7, with D maybe TRBD1 (6 bases). CDR1 SGHNT and CDR2 YYREEE come from the germline V gene (reference sequence). With 3 bases removed from V and 3 bases from J, the gap between germline ends came to 10 bases. The CDR3 has 13 residues. Written as DNA, the CDR3 is TGTGCCAGCAGCTATACAGGGATCTACGAGCAGTACTTC. Its translation: CASSYTGIYEQYF.

The CDR3, as DNA: TGTGCCAGTACCCCCCTGGACAGGCTTTTCACTGAAGCTTTCTTT. It is translated as CASTPLDRLFTEAFF. This chain uses TRBV12-3 or TRBV12-4 with TRBJ1-1, with TRBD1 matching 7 bases. With 9 bases clipped from V and 4 bases from J, the junction kept 14 bases outside the gene matches. The CDR3 consists of 15 residues.

J is TRBJ1-5 and V is TRBV7-2; 10 bases fit TRBD1. After removal of 5 bases from V and 11 bases from J, the junction contained 9 bases not matched to a gene. Looked up from germline, CDR1 is SGHTA and CDR2 is FQGNSA. The length of the CDR3 is 14 residues. The chain's CDR3 is CASSVGQGGSAQHF. The CDR3, as DNA: TGTGCCAGCAGCGTAGGACAGGGGGGGTCCGCCCAGCATTTT.

The chain is built from TRBV4-2 and TRBJ2-1, with 9 positions matching TRBD1. Trimming took 5 bases from V and 6 from J; bases not matched to a gene: 8. The CDR3 covers 15 residues. Germline-derived CDR1 and CDR2 are LGHNA and YNFKEQ. CDR3 amino acids: CASSSPGQGSNEQFF. The CDR3 DNA is TGTGCCAGCAGCTCCCCGGGACAGGGTTCCAATGAGCAGTTCTTC.

This clonotype has only a few counts. The V call is TRBV7-2, the J call TRBJ1-4; weak D call: TRBD1 (6 bases). CDR1 and CDR2 (germline): SGHTA, FQGNSA. The CDR3 is 16 amino acids. Trimming pared 1 base from V and 2 bases from J, leaving 11 bases between. CDR3 sequence reads: CASSLVPGATNEKLFF. The CDR3 DNA follows: TGTGCCAGCAGCTTAGTTCCGGGGGCGACTAATGAAAAACTGTTTTTT. Looking up the rest from reference TRBV7-2 and TRBJ1-4 gives the full variable domain: GAGVSQSPSNKVTEKGKDVELRCDPISGHTALYWYRQSLGQGLEFLIYFQGNSAPDKSGLPSDRFSAERTGGSVSTLTIQRTQQEDSAVYLCASSLVPGATNEKLFFGSGTQLSVL.

This clonotype was detected many times. The chain couples TRBV18 to TRBJ1-1; tentatively, D is TRBD1 (6 bases). V lost 2 bases to trimming and J lost 4 bases, with 11 bases between them. Per germline, CDR1 KGHSH and CDR2 LQKENI. There are 14 residues in the CDR3. The CDR3 sequence is CASSPSGGLTEAFF. DNA for the CDR3: TGTGCCAGCTCACCAAGCGGGGGCCTCACTGAAGCTTTCTTT.

In this sample, this clonotype turned up a few times. The CDR3 spells CASSSAGDGGYTF. CDR3 bases: TGCGCCAGCAGCTCCGCAGGGGACGGGGGCTACACCTTC. The chain couples TRBV5-1 to TRBJ1-2; D may be TRBD1 (6 bases). The CDR3 covers 13 residues. Germline V gives CDR1 SGHRS, CDR2 YFSETQ. V lost 3 bases, J lost 8 bases, and 14 bases lay in between.

This clonotype was picked up many times. V and J are TRBV5-1 and TRBJ2-3; 7 positions agree with TRBD1. Germline CDR1 reads SGHRS; CDR2 reads YFSETQ. V gave up 3 bases and J gave up 2 bases; unmatched junction bases: 3. This CDR3 has 14 residues. The DNA for the CDR3 is TGCGCCAGCAGCTCAGGGACAGCCACAGATACGCAGTATTTT. Protein product: CASSSGTATDTQYF.

The chain recombines TRBV5-1 with TRBJ2-5, with D tentatively TRBD2 (7 bases). The CDR3 has 14 amino acids. Trimming pared 8 bases from V and 5 bases from J, leaving 19 bases between. Germline V gene lookup returns CDR1 SGHRS and CDR2 YFSETQ. CDR3 sequence reads: CARLKRDNRETQYF. The CDR3 nucleotides are TGCGCCAGGTTAAAGCGGGACAATAGGGAGACCCAGTACTTC.

This rearrangement joins TRBV5-1 to TRBJ1-5; a possible D gene is TRBD1 (5 bases). The V and J ends lost 4 bases and 4 bases respectively, with 15 bases between them. The CDR3 contains 15 residues. Per germline, CDR1 SGHRS and CDR2 YFSETQ. CDR3 bases: TGCGCCAGCAGCCCTGGAGCAGGGACGAATCAGCCCCAGCATTTT. It specifies CASSPGAGTNQPQHF.

The chain uses TRBV20-1 and TRBJ1-1, with D perhaps TRBD1 (5 bases). The CDR3 loop spans 12 amino acids. The germline V gene has CDR1 DFQATT and CDR2 SNEGSKA (reference sequence). The V end lost 5 bases, the J end lost 4 bases, and 11 bases lay between the germline ends. The CDR3 region has the DNA TGCAGTGCTCCCAGGGAAATCACTGAAGCTTTCTTT. Translating gives CSAPREITEAFF.